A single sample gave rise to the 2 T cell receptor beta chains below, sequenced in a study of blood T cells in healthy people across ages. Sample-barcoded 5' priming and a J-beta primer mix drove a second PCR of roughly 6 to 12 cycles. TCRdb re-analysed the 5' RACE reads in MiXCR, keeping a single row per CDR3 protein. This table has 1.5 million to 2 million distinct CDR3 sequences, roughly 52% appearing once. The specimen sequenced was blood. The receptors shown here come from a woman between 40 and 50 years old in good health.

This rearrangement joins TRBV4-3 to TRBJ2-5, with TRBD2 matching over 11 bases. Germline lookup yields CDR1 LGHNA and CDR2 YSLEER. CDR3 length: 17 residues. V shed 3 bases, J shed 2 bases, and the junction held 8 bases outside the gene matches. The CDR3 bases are TGCGCCAGCAGCCAGTACTCTAGCGGGGGGAATCAAGAGACCCAGTACTTC. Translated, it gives CASSQYSSGGNQETQYF.

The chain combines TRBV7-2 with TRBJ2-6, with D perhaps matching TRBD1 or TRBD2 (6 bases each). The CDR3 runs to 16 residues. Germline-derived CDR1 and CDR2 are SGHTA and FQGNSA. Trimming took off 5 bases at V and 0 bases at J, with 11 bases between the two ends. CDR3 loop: CASSPGGHSGANVLTF. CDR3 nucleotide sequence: TGTGCCAGCAGCCCTGGGGGGCACTCTGGGGCCAACGTCCTGACTTTC.